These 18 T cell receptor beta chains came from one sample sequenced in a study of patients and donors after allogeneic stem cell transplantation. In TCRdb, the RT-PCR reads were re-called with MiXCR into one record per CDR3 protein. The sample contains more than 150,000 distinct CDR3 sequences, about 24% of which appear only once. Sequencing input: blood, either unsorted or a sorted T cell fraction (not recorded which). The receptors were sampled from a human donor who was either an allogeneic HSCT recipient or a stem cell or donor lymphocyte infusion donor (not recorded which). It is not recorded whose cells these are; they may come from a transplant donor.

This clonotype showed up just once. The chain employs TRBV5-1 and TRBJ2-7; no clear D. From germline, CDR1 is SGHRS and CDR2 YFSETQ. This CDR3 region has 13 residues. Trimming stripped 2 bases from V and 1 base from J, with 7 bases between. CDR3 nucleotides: TGCGCCAGCAGCTTTAGGGAATCCTACGAGCAGTACTTC. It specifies CASSFRESYEQYF.

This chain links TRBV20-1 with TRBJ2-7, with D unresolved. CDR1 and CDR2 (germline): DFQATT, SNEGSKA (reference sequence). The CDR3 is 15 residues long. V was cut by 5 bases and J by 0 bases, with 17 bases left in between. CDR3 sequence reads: CSAVRPGHRSYEQYF. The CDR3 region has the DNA TGCAGTGCTGTGAGGCCGGGCCACCGCTCCTACGAGCAGTACTTC.

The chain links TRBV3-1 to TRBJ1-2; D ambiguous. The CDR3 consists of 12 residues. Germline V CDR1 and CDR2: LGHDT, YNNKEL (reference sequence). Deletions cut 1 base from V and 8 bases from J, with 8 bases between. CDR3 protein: CASSQGGNGYTF. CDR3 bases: TGTGCCAGCAGCCAAGGGGGTAACGGCTACACCTTC. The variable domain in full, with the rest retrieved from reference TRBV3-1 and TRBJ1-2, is DTAVSQTPKYLVTQMGNDKSIKCEQNLGHDTMYWYKQDSKKFLKIMFSYNNKELIINETVPNRFSPKSPDKAHLNLHINSLELGDSAVYFCASSQGGNGYTFGSGTRLTVV.

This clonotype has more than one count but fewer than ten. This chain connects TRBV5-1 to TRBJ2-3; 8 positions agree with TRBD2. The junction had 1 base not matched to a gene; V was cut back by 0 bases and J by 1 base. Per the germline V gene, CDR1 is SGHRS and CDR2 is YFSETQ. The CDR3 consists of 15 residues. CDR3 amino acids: CASSLALAGTDTQYF. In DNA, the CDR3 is TGCGCCAGCAGCTTGGCACTAGCGGGCACAGATACGCAGTATTTT.

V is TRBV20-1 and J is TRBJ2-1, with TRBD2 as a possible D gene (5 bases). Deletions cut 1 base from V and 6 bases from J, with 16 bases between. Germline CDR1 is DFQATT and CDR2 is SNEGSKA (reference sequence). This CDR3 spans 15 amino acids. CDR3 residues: CSARAGSRDSNEQFF. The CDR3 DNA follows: TGCAGTGCTAGAGCGGGGTCGAGGGATAGCAATGAGCAGTTCTTC.

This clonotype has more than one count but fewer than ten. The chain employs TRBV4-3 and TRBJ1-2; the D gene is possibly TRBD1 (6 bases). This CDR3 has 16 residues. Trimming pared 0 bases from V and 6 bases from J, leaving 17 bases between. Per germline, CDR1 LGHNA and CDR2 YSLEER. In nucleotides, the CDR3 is TGCGCCAGCAGCCAAGATAGGGGGGGCGATCTAAATGGCTACACCTTC. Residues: CASSQDRGGDLNGYTF.

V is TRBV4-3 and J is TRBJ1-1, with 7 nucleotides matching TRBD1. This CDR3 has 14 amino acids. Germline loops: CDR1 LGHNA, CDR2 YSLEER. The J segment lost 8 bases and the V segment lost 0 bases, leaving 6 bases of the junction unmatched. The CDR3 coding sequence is TGCGCCAGCAGCCAAGAAAGGTCACAGGGGGAAGCTTTCTTT. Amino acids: CASSQERSQGEAFF.

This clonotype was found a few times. CDR3 region: CASSSETASSYGYTF. The CDR3 DNA is TGCGCCAGCAGCTCCGAGACGGCGTCAAGCTATGGCTACACCTTC. The rearrangement uses TRBV5-1 and TRBJ1-2; D is uncertain. Trimming took off 3 bases at V and 4 bases at J, with 16 bases between the two ends. The CDR3 spans 15 residues. CDR1 SGHRS and CDR2 YFSETQ come from the germline V gene.

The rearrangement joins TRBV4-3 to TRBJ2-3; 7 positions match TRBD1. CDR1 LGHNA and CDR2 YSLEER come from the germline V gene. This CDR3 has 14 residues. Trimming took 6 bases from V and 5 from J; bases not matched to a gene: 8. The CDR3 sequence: CASSIGYRGDTQYF. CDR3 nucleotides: TGCGCCAGCAGTATCGGCTACAGGGGAGATACGCAGTATTTT.

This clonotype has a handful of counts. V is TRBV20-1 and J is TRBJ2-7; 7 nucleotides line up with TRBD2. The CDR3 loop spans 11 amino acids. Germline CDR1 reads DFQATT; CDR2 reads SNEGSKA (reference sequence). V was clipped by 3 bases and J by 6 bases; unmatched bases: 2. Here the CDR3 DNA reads TGCAGTGCTAGCCCGGGGGGCGAGCAGTACTTC. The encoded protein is CSASPGGEQYF.

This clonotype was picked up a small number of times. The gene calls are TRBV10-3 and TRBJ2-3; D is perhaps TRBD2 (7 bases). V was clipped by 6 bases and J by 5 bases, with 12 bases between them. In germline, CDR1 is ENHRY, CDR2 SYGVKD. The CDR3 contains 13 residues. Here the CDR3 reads CAIRGGAQDTQYF. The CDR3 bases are TGTGCCATCAGGGGGGGGGCTCAAGATACGCAGTATTTT.

The CDR3 DNA is TGCGCCAGCAGCTTCAGGGAGATCCAAGAGACCCAGTACTTC. This codes for CASSFREIQETQYF. The chain carries TRBV5-1 and TRBJ2-5; D tentatively fits TRBD1 or TRBD2 (5 bases each). The germline gives CDR1 SGHRS, CDR2 YFSETQ. There are 14 residues in the CDR3. Trimming removed 2 bases from V and 1 base from J, with 9 bases in between.

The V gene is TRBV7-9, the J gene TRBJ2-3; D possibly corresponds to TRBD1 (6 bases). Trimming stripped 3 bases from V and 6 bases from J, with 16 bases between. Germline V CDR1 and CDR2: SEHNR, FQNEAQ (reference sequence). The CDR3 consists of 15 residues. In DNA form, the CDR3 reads TGTGCCAGCAGCTTCGGACAGTCCTCAGCGGATACGCAGTATTTT. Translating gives CASSFGQSSADTQYF.

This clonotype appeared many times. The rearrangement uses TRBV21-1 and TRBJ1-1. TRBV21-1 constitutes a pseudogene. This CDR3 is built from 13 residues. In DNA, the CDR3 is TGTGCCAGCAGCAAAGGGACCGGCCTTGAAGCTTTCTTT. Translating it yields CASSKGTGLEAFF.

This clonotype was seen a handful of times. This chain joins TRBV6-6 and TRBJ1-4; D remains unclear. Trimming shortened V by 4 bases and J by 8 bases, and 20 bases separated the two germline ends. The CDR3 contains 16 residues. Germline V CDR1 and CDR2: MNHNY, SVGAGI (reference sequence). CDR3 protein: CASSSNTRLVREKLFF. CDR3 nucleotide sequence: TGTGCCAGCAGTTCCAATACCCGCCTCGTGCGGGAAAAACTGTTTTTT.

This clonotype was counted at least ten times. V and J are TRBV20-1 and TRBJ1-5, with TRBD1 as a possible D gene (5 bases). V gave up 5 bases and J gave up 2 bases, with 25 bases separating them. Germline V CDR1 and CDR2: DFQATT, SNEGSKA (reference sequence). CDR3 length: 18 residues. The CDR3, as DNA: TGCAGTGCTGCACACCGCGGGGGGAGTCGAGCGGGCAATCAGCCCCAGCATTTT. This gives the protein CSAAHRGGSRAGNQPQHF.

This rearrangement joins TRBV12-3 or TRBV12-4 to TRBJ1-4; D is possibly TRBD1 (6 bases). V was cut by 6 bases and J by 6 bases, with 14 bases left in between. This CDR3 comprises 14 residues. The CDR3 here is CASSRRGLDEKLFF. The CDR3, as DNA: TGTGCCAGCAGCAGGCGGGGGCTGGATGAAAAACTGTTTTTT.

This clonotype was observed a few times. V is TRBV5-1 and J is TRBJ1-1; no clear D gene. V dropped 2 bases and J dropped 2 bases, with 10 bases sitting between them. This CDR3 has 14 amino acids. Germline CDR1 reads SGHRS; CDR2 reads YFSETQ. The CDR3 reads CASSFLATNTEAFF. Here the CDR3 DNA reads TGCGCCAGCAGCTTTTTAGCCACCAACACTGAAGCTTTCTTT.